These 8 T cell receptor beta chains came from one sample sequenced in a study of OX40 agonist ivuxolimab in advanced cancers. Library generation was performed with the immunoSEQ multiplex PCR assay. TCRdb mirrors the immuneACCESS table, restricted to in-frame sequences. Some clones are absent from its copies; in checked studies, under half trace to an unresolved V gene, and the reason for the others is unknown. The sample table contains 80,000 to 130,000 clones; only one count was recorded for 90% of them. The ten largest clones represent under 0.4% of the sample. The sample here was CD4+ or CD8+ T cells sorted from blood, taken in a trial of the OX40 agonist ivuxolimab. The receptors come from an adult with an advanced solid tumor such as melanoma, head and neck, liver or kidney cancer.

The V gene is TRBV2, the J gene TRBJ2-2; TRBD2 might be the D (6 bases). The CDR3 contains 14 residues. Germline CDR1 and CDR2: SNHLY and FYNNEI. V lost 8 bases to trimming and J lost 7 bases, with 17 bases between them. The CDR3 DNA follows: TGTGCCAGCGGACTCGGGAGACCGGGCGGGGAGCTGTTTTTT. The encoded protein is CASGLGRPGGELFF. Drawing the rest from reference TRBV2 and TRBJ2-2, the complete variable domain is EPEVTQTPSHQVTQMGQEVILRCVPISNHLYFYWYRQILGQKVEFLVSFYNNEISEKSEIFDDQFSVERPDGSNFTLKIRSTKLEDSAMYFCASGLGRPGGELFFGEGSRLTVL.

CDR3 nucleotides: TGTGCCACTACAAAAGGTCCTTCAAGCAATCAGCCCCAGCATTTT. It yields the protein CATTKGPSSNQPQHF. The chain employs TRBV19 and TRBJ1-5; D remains ambiguous. Germline V gene lookup returns CDR1 LNHDA and CDR2 SQIVND (reference sequence). The V end lost 10 bases, the J end lost 1 base, and 17 bases lay between the germline ends. The length of the CDR3 is 15 residues.

This sequence joins TRBV7-2 and TRBJ2-3, with D hard to call. The CDR3 is made up of 17 amino acids. Germline V gives CDR1 SGHTA, CDR2 FQGNSA. With 5 bases removed from V and 0 bases from J, the gap between germline ends came to 18 bases. This chain's CDR3 is CASSLRTGGFSTDTQYF. CDR3 sequence (DNA): TGTGCCAGCAGCCTTCGTACGGGCGGTTTTAGCACAGATACGCAGTATTTT.

V and J are TRBV7-9 and TRBJ2-5, with D uncertain. V gave up 2 bases and J gave up 3 bases, with 13 bases separating them. In germline, CDR1 is SEHNR, CDR2 FQNEAQ (reference sequence). The CDR3 contains 15 residues. This CDR3 reads CASSLIIGSEETQYF. Here the CDR3 DNA reads TGTGCCAGCAGCTTAATAATCGGTTCCGAAGAGACCCAGTACTTC.

The genes are TRBV7-2 and TRBJ1-3, with D unclear. Germline assignment: CDR1 SGHTA and CDR2 FQGNSA. Trimming cost V 1 base and J 2 bases, with 6 bases left between them. The CDR3 is 14 amino acids. The CDR3 coding sequence is TGTGCCAGCAGCTTAGGCAGTCCTGGAAACACCATATATTTT. Its protein is CASSLGSPGNTIYF.

The rearrangement uses TRBV10-3 and TRBJ2-1, with 14 bases aligning to TRBD2. The CDR3 spans 18 residues. With V trimmed by 5 bases and J by 0 bases, 6 bases remained unmatched. The germline V gene encodes CDR1 ENHRY and CDR2 SYGVKD. The CDR3 bases are TGTGCCATCAGTCCGGGACTAGCGGGAGCCATCTCCTACAATGAGCAGTTCTTC. Residues: CAISPGLAGAISYNEQFF.

V gene TRBV7-3 combines with J gene TRBJ1-2, with D perhaps matching TRBD1 (5 bases). CDR1 and CDR2 (germline): SGHTA, FQGTGA. This CDR3 is 13 amino acids long. V lost 4 bases and J lost 2, with 8 bases in between. For the CDR3, the DNA is TGTGCCAGCAGCTATGCAGGGAACTATGGCTACACCTTC. The encoded protein is CASSYAGNYGYTF.

The rearrangement links TRBV19 to TRBJ1-1; D unclear. Germline loops: CDR1 LNHDA, CDR2 SQIVND (reference sequence). The V gene lost 6 bases and the J gene lost 0 bases, with 8 bases spanning the gap. The length of the CDR3 is 13 residues. Here the CDR3 DNA reads TGTGCCAGTAGATTCCAGGTGAACACTGAAGCTTTCTTT. Protein: CASRFQVNTEAFF.